The entry below gives a single T cell receptor (beta chain) sequence along with its context. The record originates from a study of blood T cells in healthy people across ages. Total RNA amounts of at least 5 micrograms were extracted per sample. Germline loops: CDR1 DFQATT, CDR2 SNEGSKA (reference sequence). V was pared by 0 bases and J by 2 bases, with 17 bases between. The CDR3 has 16 amino acids. A second PCR, run for roughly 7 to 12 cycles, used a sample-barcoded 5' primer plus a J-beta primer mix. Each of the cDNA molecules was tagged by a template-switch adaptor with 12 random nucleotides. Each CDR3 protein is one row after TCRdb ran MiXCR on the 5' RACE reads. Of about 830,000 distinct CDR3 sequences in the sample, more than 45% were seen once.

The sample consisted of blood. The receptor was derived from a man between 25 and 39 years old in good health. This chain uses TRBV20-1 with TRBJ2-7; D may be TRBD2 (6 bases). The CDR3 protein is CSARDQWGGVPYEQYF. The CDR3 bases are TGCAGTGCTAGAGATCAATGGGGCGGGGTTCCCTACGAGCAGTACTTC.